This T cell receptor (beta chain) was observed in a study of T-cell reconstitution after alpha-beta-depleted transplantation in children. Overall study findings and caveats: The study traced high day-60 TCRbeta diversity in some patients to surviving recipient T cells and thymic progenitors. Among T cells one year after transplant, newly produced cells accounted for most counts and diversity. It was reported that alpha-beta T cells came from several hundred expanded graft clones (about two months after transplant).

This clonotype appeared a few times. No antigen is known for it. This sample's TCRbeta library carried unique molecular identifier barcodes. TCRdb re-derived calls from the PCR reads in MiXCR, one entry per CDR3 protein. The repertoire holds 700,000 to 950,000 distinct CDR3 sequences, around 15% seen once, with about 4.6% in the top ten. The TCR comes from a male patient aged 10-17 years who had a stem cell transplant for acute lymphoblastic leukemia, so the T cells may come from the graft donor. Sequencing was performed on PBMCs, mostly from graft donor cells, taken 360 days after TCRalphabeta/CD19-depleted stem cell transplant.

The CDR3 protein is CASSPRQGGNEQYF. Here the CDR3 DNA reads TGTGCCAGCTCCCCCAGACAGGGTGGAAACGAGCAGTACTTC. This rearrangement joins TRBV18 to TRBJ2-7; 7 bases agree with TRBD1. The CDR3 consists of 14 residues. CDR1 KGHSH and CDR2 LQKENI come from the germline V gene. V shed 6 bases, J shed 5 bases, and the junction held 10 bases outside the gene matches. Full variable domain (remainder filled in from reference TRBV18 and TRBJ2-7): NAGVMQNPRHLVRRRGQEARLRCSPMKGHSHVYWYRQLPEEGLKFMVYLQKENIIDESGMPKERFSAEFPKEGPSILRIQQVVRGDSAAYFCASSPRQGGNEQYFGPGTRLTVT.